Sequencing of this T cell receptor (beta chain) was carried out in a study of PD-L1 blockade in urothelial cancer. Germline V gene sequence: CDR1 MGHRA, CDR2 YSYEKL. The CDR3 covers 14 residues. V lost 4 bases, J lost 9 bases, and 16 bases lay in between. Sequenced by immunoSEQ multiplex PCR; TCRdb stores in-frame clones only, minus some. The data contain 55,000 or so clones, approximately 80% of them singletons. Sequencing used PBMCs, obtained around atezolizumab (anti-PD-L1) treatment. This sequence joins TRBV4-1 and TRBJ2-1, with D possibly TRBD2 on 5 matching bases. The receptor was derived from a man in his forties with urothelial cancer. CDR3 nucleotide sequence: TGCGCCAGCAGCCGTCCGGGAAATCGGGGTGAGCAGTTCTTC. It yields the protein CASSRPGNRGEQFF.